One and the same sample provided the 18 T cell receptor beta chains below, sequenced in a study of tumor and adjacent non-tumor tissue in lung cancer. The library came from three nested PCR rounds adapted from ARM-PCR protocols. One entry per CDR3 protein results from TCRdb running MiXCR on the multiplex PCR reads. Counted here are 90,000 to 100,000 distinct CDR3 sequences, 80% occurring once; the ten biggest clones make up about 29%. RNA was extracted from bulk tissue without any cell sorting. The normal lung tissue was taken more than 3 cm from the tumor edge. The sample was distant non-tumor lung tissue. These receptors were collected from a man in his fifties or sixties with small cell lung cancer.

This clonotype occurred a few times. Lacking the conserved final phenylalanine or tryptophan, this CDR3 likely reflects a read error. CDR3 region: CASSGTSGKKNIQYL. In DNA form, the CDR3 reads TGCGCCAGCAGCGGGACTAGCGGGAAAAAAAACATTCAGTACCTC. The chain recombines TRBV5-1 with TRBJ2-4; 13 bases agree with TRBD2. V dropped 4 bases and J dropped 4; count of bases not matched to a gene: 2. Germline CDR1 reads SGHRS; CDR2 reads YFSETQ. The length of the CDR3 is 15 residues.

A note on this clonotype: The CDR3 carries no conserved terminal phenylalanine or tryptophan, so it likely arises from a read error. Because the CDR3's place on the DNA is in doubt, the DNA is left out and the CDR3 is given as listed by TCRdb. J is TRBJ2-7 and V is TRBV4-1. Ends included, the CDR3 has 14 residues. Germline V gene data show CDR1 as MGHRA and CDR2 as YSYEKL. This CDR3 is CASSLEIATYEKYY.

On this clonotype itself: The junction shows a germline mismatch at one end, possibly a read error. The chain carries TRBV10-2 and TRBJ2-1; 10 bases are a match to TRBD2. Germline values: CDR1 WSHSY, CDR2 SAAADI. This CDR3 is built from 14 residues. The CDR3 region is CTTSLAGVGNEQLF. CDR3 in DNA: TGCACCACCTCGCTAGCGGGAGTTGGAAATGAGCAGTTGTTC.

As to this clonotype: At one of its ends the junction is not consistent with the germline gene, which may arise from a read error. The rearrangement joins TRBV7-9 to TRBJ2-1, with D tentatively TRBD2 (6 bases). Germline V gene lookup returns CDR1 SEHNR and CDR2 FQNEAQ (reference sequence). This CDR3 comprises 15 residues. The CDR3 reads CASSLGPGASNEQLF. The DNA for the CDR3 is TGTGCCAGTAGCTTAGGCCCGGGAGCCAGTAATGAGCAGTTATTC.

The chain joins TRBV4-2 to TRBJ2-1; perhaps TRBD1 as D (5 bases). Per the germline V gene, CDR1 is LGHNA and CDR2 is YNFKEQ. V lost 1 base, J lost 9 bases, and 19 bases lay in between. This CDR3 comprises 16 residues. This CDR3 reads CASSQVSVKGVGEQFF. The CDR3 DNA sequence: TGTGCCAGCAGCCAAGTCAGCGTAAAAGGGGTCGGTGAGCAGTTCTTC.

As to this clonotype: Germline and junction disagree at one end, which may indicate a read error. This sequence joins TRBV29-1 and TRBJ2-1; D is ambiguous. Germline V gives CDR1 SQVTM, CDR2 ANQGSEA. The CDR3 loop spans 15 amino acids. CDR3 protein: CSGAPLLGYYNEQSF. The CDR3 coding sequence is TGCAGCGGAGCCCCGTTGCTGGGGTATTACAATGAGCAGTCTTTC.

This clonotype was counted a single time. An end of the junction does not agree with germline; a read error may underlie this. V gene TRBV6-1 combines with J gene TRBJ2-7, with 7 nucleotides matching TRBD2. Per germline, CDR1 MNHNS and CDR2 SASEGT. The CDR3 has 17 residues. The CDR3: CVSSASQLAPSSYEQYF. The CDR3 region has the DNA TGTGTCAGCAGCGCGAGCCAACTAGCGCCGAGCTCCTACGAGCAGTATTTC.

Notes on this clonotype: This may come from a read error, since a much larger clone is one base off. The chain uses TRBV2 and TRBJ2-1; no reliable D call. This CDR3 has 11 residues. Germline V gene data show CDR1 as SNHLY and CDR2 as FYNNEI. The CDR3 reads CAGSEYNEQFF. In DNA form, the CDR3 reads TGTGCCGGCAGTGAATATAATGAGCAGTTCTTC.

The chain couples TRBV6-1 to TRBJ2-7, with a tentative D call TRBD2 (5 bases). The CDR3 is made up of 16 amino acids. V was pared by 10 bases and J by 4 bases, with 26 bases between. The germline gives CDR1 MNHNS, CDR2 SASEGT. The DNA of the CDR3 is TGTGCCATGAGTGGGAGAAACACCGGGCCCCATTACGAGCAGTACGTC. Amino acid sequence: CAMSGRNTGPHYEQYV.

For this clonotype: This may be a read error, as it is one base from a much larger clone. CDR3 bases: TGTACCAGCAGCCCCGACAGGGCGGATACGCAGTATTTT. As protein: CTSSPDRADTQYF. The gene calls are TRBV7-8 and TRBJ2-3; 7 nucleotides agree with TRBD1. The CDR3 length is 13 residues. Germline V CDR1 and CDR2: SGHVS, FQNEAQ.

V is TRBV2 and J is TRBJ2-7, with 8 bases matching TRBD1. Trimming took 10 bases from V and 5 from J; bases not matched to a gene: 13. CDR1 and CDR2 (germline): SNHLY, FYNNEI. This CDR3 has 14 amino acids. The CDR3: CATRTGTGRHEQYV. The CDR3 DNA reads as TGTGCCACGCGGACCGGGACAGGCAGGCACGAGCAGTACGTC.

The CDR3 loop is CSIGVAHPRETQYF. The CDR3 nucleotides read TGCAGCATTGGGGTGGCCCACCCCCGGGAGACCCAGTACTTC. V usage is TRBV29-1 and J usage is TRBJ2-5; the D is unclear. The V gene lost 8 bases and the J gene lost 5 bases, with 21 bases spanning the gap. Germline values: CDR1 SQVTM, CDR2 ANQGSEA. The CDR3 spans 14 residues. Full variable domain (missing parts from reference TRBV29-1 and TRBJ2-5): SAVISQKPSRDICQRGTSLTIQCQVDSQVTMMFWYRQQPGQSLTLIATANQGSEATYESGFVIDKFPISRPNLTFSTLTVSNMSPEDSSIYLCSIGVAHPRETQYFGPGTRLLVL.

Here the CDR3 reads CSARDPSSGRLYEQFF. The CDR3 coding sequence is TGCAGTGCTAGGGACCCCTCTAGCGGGAGATTGTATGAGCAGTTCTTC. The V and J genes are TRBV20-1 and TRBJ2-1; 10 nucleotides line up with TRBD2. The CDR3 spans 16 residues. Germline trimming cut 3 bases from V and 8 bases from J; bases unmatched to any gene: 13. Germline V CDR1 and CDR2: DFQATT, SNEGSKA (reference sequence).

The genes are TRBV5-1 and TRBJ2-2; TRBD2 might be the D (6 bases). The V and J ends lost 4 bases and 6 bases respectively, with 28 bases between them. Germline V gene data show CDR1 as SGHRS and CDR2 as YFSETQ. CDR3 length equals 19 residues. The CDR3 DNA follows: TGCGCCAGCAGCCCTCACCTCGGGTCTAGCGTGAGTCGGGCCGGGGAGCTGTTTTTT. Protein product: CASSPHLGSSVSRAGELFF.

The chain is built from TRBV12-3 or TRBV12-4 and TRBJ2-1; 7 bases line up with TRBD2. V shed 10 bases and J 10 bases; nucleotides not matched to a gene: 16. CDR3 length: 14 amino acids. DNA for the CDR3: TGTGCCAAGAGTTTACGGACTAGTTTAGGGGAGCAGTTCTTC. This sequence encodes CAKSLRTSLGEQFF.

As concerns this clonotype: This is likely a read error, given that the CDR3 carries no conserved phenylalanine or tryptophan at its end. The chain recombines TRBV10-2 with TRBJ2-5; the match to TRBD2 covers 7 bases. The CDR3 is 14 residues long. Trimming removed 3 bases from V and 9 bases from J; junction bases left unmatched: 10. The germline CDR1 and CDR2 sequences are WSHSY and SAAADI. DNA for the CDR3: TGCGCCAGCAGTGAATCTGCTAGCGGCCTGTCCCAGTACTTA. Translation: CASSESASGLSQYL.

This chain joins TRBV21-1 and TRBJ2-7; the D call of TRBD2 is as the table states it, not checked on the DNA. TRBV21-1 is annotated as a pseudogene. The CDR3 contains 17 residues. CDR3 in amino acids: CASSLPGLAGGQYKQYV. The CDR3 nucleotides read TGTGCCAGCAGCCTACCCGGACTAGCGGGAGGGCAATACAAGCAGTACGTC.

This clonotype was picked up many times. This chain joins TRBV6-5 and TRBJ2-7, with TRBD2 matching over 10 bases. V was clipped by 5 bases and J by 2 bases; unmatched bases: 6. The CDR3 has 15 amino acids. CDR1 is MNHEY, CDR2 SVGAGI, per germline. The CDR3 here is CASSESSGGAYEQYV. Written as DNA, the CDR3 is TGTGCCAGCAGTGAATCTAGCGGGGGAGCCTACGAGCAGTACGTC.